The 16 T cell receptor beta chains reported below all come from one sample, sequenced in a study of T cells in Graves' hyperthyroidism and ophthalmopathy. TCR beta CDR3 region amplification was performed from RNA transcripts. The study used the HTBI primer set for a first-round RT-PCR of the TCR CDR3. TCRdb reprocessed the multiplex PCR reads with MiXCR, giving one entry per CDR3 protein. The sample has a few hundred thousand distinct CDR3 sequences; around 46% are singletons. The sequenced material came from peripheral blood or thyroid tissue (not recorded which). The receptor source for this set is an adult woman with Graves' disease, either hyperthyroidism or ophthalmopathy (not recorded which).

The chain employs TRBV5-1 and TRBJ1-2; 9 bases map to TRBD1. J gave up 3 bases and V 5 bases, and 5 bases lay outside the gene matches. The germline CDR1 and CDR2 sequences are SGHRS and YFSETQ. The CDR3 is made up of 14 amino acids. The DNA of the CDR3 is TGCGCCAGCAGGCGGGACAGGGAAGACTATGGCTACACCTTC. Translated: CASRRDREDYGYTF.

As regards this clonotype: The conserved phenylalanine or tryptophan normally closing the CDR3 is absent here, so this likely arose from a read error. As DNA, the CDR3 is TGCAGCGGAGCAGGCGGGGGCCAGGGGGAGACCCAGTACCTC. Translated, it gives CSGAGGGQGETQYL. V is TRBV29-1 and J is TRBJ2-5; D possibly corresponds to TRBD2 (7 bases). Germline CDR1 reads SQVTM; CDR2 reads ANQGSEA. V lost 7 bases and J 5 bases, leaving 20 bases between the germline ends. This CDR3 is 14 amino acids long.

This chain joins TRBV20-1 and TRBJ2-5, with D possibly being TRBD1 (6 bases). CDR3 size: 12 residues. Trimming shortened V by 5 bases and J by 5 bases, and 12 bases separated the two germline ends. Germline CDR1 is DFQATT and CDR2 is SNEGSKA (reference sequence). The CDR3 DNA sequence: TGCAGTGCTTCAACAGGGATGGAGACCCAGTACTTC. Translated, it gives CSASTGMETQYF.

There are a few counts of this clonotype. The chain couples TRBV12-3 or TRBV12-4 to TRBJ1-5, with D maybe TRBD1 (6 bases). Trimming left V 5 bases short and J 5 bases short, with 13 bases between. The CDR3 is made up of 14 amino acids. The chain's CDR3 is CASSPPGGHQPQHF. CDR3 nucleotide sequence: TGTGCCAGCAGTCCTCCGGGGGGCCATCAGCCCCAGCATTTT.

This clonotype was detected many times. The V and J genes are TRBV7-8 and TRBJ2-7; 7 bases align to TRBD2. The length of the CDR3 is 14 residues. Germline trimming cut 4 bases from V and 1 base from J; bases unmatched to any gene: 4. Germline loops: CDR1 SGHVS, CDR2 FQNEAQ. The CDR3 region has the DNA TGTGCCAGCAGCTCGCCTAGCGGATCCTACGAGCAGTACTTC. This encodes CASSSPSGSYEQYF.

This clonotype has a count of ten or more. The gene calls are TRBV4-1 and TRBJ2-5; D uncertain. The CDR3 has 16 amino acids. Germline assignment: CDR1 MGHRA and CDR2 YSYEKL. Trimming stripped 2 bases from V and 5 bases from J, with 18 bases between. The CDR3 coding sequence is TGCGCCAGCAGCCAATCGAAAGGGTTACTCAGGGAGACCCAGTACTTC. It yields the protein CASSQSKGLLRETQYF.

This chain links TRBV2 with TRBJ1-5; D is ambiguous. The germline V gene encodes CDR1 SNHLY and CDR2 FYNNEI. Between the trimmed V and J ends, which lost 7 bases and 11 bases, there was a span of 18 bases. The CDR3 has 13 amino acids. Here the CDR3 reads CASISGSRETQHF. DNA for the CDR3: TGTGCCAGCATTAGCGGGAGTAGGGAGACCCAGCATTTT.

This clonotype was observed at least ten times. The V and J genes are TRBV19 and TRBJ1-1; TRBD1 might be the D (5 bases). Germline values: CDR1 LNHDA, CDR2 SQIVND (reference sequence). V lost 4 bases, J lost 5 bases, and 11 bases lay in between. This CDR3 region has 13 residues. DNA for the CDR3: TGTGCCAGTAGTAAACGGGGGTTGACTGAAGCTTTCTTT. As protein: CASSKRGLTEAFF. Together with reference TRBV19 and TRBJ1-1, the CDR3 gives the full variable domain: DGGITQSPKYLFRKEGQNVTLSCEQNLNHDAMYWYRQDPGQGLRLIYYSQIVNDFQKGDIAEGYSVSREKKESFPLTVTSAQKNPTAFYLCASSKRGLTEAFFGQGTRLTVV.

This clonotype was observed many times. CDR3 in amino acids: CASSLVPGGYTEAFF. The CDR3 DNA reads TGCGCCAGCAGCTTGGTTCCAGGGGGGTACACTGAAGCTTTCTTT. V usage is TRBV5-1 and J usage is TRBJ1-1, with TRBD1 identical over 7 bases. Losses at the gene ends were 0 bases for V and 3 bases for J; bases not matched to a gene: 5. This CDR3 contains 15 residues. CDR1 and CDR2 (germline): SGHRS, YFSETQ.

The CDR3 nucleotides are TGTGCCATCCGGCCCGCCGGACGGCTAGGGGATCCACCCCTCCACTTT. Its translation is CAIRPAGRLGDPPLHF. The rearrangement uses TRBV10-3 and TRBJ1-6; D is possibly TRBD1 (5 bases). The CDR3 totals 16 residues. V was clipped by 8 bases and J by 11 bases, with 25 bases between them. Germline CDR1 reads ENHRY; CDR2 reads SYGVKD.

As to this clonotype: The junction and the germline gene differ at one end; a read error may be behind it. This sequence joins TRBV7-9 and TRBJ1-1; D remains unclear. This CDR3 has 13 amino acids. The germline gives CDR1 SEHNR, CDR2 FQNEAQ (reference sequence). The DNA of the CDR3 is TGTACCAGCAGCTTAGCGGGCGGTACTGAAGATTTCTTT. Translating it yields CTSSLAGGTEDFF.

The CDR3 nucleotides are TGTGCCAGCAGTTACGGTGAGGGCTATGGCTACACCTTC. Its protein is CASSYGEGYGYTF. J is TRBJ1-2 and V is TRBV6-5, with unresolved D. Germline values: CDR1 MNHEY, CDR2 SVGAGI. There are 13 residues in the CDR3. The V and J ends lost 2 bases and 4 bases respectively, with 8 bases between them.

The V call is TRBV9, the J call TRBJ1-2; TRBD1 might be the D (5 bases). V lost 3 bases to trimming and J lost 8 bases, with 11 bases between them. This CDR3 is 12 amino acids long. CDR1 is SGDLS, CDR2 YYNGEE, per germline. The CDR3 sequence: CASSGGEGGYTF. Here the CDR3 DNA reads TGTGCCAGCAGCGGGGGGGAGGGGGGCTACACCTTC.

The V and J genes are TRBV7-9 and TRBJ2-5, with D possibly matching TRBD1 (5 bases). Germline CDR1 reads SEHNR; CDR2 reads FQNEAQ (reference sequence). The ends were cut back, 6 bases at V and 2 bases at J, with 13 bases in the middle. The CDR3 totals 14 residues. For the CDR3, the DNA is TGTGCCAGCAGTTCAGGGTCCAATCAAGAGACCCAGTACTTC. As protein: CASSSGSNQETQYF.

In its sample, this clonotype was seen many times. The DNA of the CDR3 is TGCAGTGCTAGAGTGAGGGGGCGATACGAGCAGTACTTC. This encodes CSARVRGRYEQYF. This rearrangement joins TRBV20-1 to TRBJ2-7; 7 bases align to TRBD1. Per the germline V gene, CDR1 is DFQATT and CDR2 is SNEGSKA (reference sequence). Trimming at V came to 1 base and at J to 4 bases, leaving 4 bases not matched to a gene. This CDR3 has 13 amino acids.

This chain uses TRBV7-8 with TRBJ2-7, with D possibly TRBD1 on 6 matching bases. Germline values: CDR1 SGHVS, CDR2 FQNEAQ. The CDR3 is 15 amino acids. V lost 5 bases and J 6 bases, leaving 20 bases between the germline ends. CDR3 sequence (DNA): TGTGCCAGCAGCCTAATGTCCAGGGGTTGGATCGAGCAGTACTTC. Amino acid sequence: CASSLMSRGWIEQYF.